The rows below give T cell receptor beta chains drawn from one sample of a study of blood T cells in healthy people across ages. TCRdb itself ran the 5' RACE reads through MiXCR, one entry per CDR3 protein. This table holds about 1.1 million distinct CDR3 sequences, around two fifths found once. What was sequenced was blood. These TCRs come from a man aged 18 to 30 in good health. Both conserved end residues are part of each CDR3. A D gene is named only where the DNA matches it firmly. Clone sizes are given selectively: once, few, many, or a class where the clone is expanded.

D gene | J gene | V gene | clone size | CDR3 DNA | CDR3 protein
NA | TRBJ2-1 | TRBV5-1 | few | TGCGCCAGCAGCTTCCACGTAGACTACAATGAGCAGTTCTTC | CASSFHVDYNEQFF
NA | TRBJ2-3 | TRBV15 | NA | TGTGCCACCAGCAGAGCAGTGAGGGGAGGCACGGATACGCAGTATTTT | CATSRAVRGGTDTQYF
TRBD1 | TRBJ2-1 | TRBV4-2 | few | TGTGCCAGCAGGGCAGGGGGCCTCCTTGTCCTGGGGAATGAGCAGTTCTTC | CASRAGGLLVLGNEQFF
NA | TRBJ1-1 | TRBV4-2 | few | TGTGCCAGCAGCCCCCCGGGACTTTCGAACACTGAAGCTTTCTTT | CASSPPGLSNTEAFF
NA | TRBJ2-7 | TRBV7-9 | once | TGTGCCAGCAGCGCCGTTTCGGGGCACAATGAGCAGTACTTC | CASSAVSGHNEQYF
TRBD2 | TRBJ2-3 | TRBV25-1 | many | TGTGCCAGCAGCCCACCTAGCGGAGGCACAGATACGCAGTATTTT | CASSPPSGGTDTQYF
NA | TRBJ2-1 | TRBV5-1 | few | TGCGCCAGCACGGAGGGCAGGGTTAGTCTCAATGAGCAGTTCTTC | CASTEGRVSLNEQFF
NA | TRBJ2-2 | TRBV9 | NA | TGTGCCAGCACCGGAGGTGGGGTACTAAACACCGGGGAGCTGTTTTTT | CASTGGGVLNTGELFF
NA | TRBJ1-6 | TRBV4-3 | NA | TGCGCCAGCAGCCCTCGGCCCTCGGGTAATTCACCCCTCCACTTT | CASSPRPSGNSPLHF
TRBD1 | TRBJ2-3 | TRBV24-1 | NA | TGTGCCACCAGTGACTCAGGGGGCTCCACAGATACGCAGTATTTT | CATSDSGGSTDTQYF
NA | TRBJ1-2 | TRBV2 | NA | TGTGCCAGCAGCGATAAAACAGGGTATGGGAACTATGGCTACACCTTC | CASSDKTGYGNYGYTF
TRBD1 | TRBJ2-2 | TRBV3-1 | NA | TGTGCCAGCAGCCGAGGGACAGGGGGCTTTTCCGGGGAGCTGTTTTTT | CASSRGTGGFSGELFF
TRBD1 | TRBJ1-6 | TRBV7-2 | NA | TGTGCCAGCAGCTTACAGGGGGCTATGTCACCCCTCCACTTT | CASSLQGAMSPLHF
NA | TRBJ2-2 | TRBV6-5 | NA | TGTGCCAGCAGTTACTCCCGAAAGGCTGAACTCGCCGGGGAGCTGTTTTTT | CASSYSRKAELAGELFF
TRBD1 | TRBJ1-6 | TRBV6-1 | NA | TGTGCCAGCGCAGGGGGAGACGGTTCACCCCTCCACTTT | CASAGGDGSPLHF
NA | TRBJ2-1 | TRBV9 | NA | TGTGCCAGCAGCACCAGGACTGGGAATGAGCAGTTCTTC | CASSTRTGNEQFF
NA | TRBJ2-2 | TRBV11-1 | NA | TGTGCCAGCAGCACAAGAGTTTTGAACACCGGGGAGCTGTTTTTT | CASSTRVLNTGELFF
NA | TRBJ2-5 | TRBV9 | few | TGTGCCAGCAGCGTAGGAGGCGATTTTAGTGTGACCCAGTACTTC | CASSVGGDFSVTQYF
NA | TRBJ2-3 | TRBV5-1 | NA | TGCGCCAGCAGCTTGGTGGCGTCCCAGGATACGCAGTATTTT | CASSLVASQDTQYF
TRBD1 | TRBJ2-3 | TRBV6-5 | NA | TGTGCCAGCCAAAGGTATTCAGGGGGCCTGAATACGCAGTATTTT | CASQRYSGGLNTQYF
NA | TRBJ2-5 | TRBV15 | NA | TGTGCCACCAGCAGAGATTTACCCCAAGAGACCCAGTACTTC | CATSRDLPQETQYF
NA | TRBJ1-1 | TRBV10-3 | NA | TGTGCCATCAGTGAGGCACAGGGCCGCGCTGAAGCTTTCTTT | CAISEAQGRAEAFF
TRBD1 | TRBJ2-3 | TRBV3-1 | few | TGTGCCAGCAGTCGGGCAGGACAGGGCTGGGCAGATACGCAGTATTTT | CASSRAGQGWADTQYF
NA | TRBJ1-2 | TRBV25-1 | NA | TGTGCCAGCAGTGAACCACAGGGTCTGGGGGGCTACACCTTC | CASSEPQGLGGYTF